Following are 26 T cell receptor beta chains from one sample sequenced in a study of blood T cell repertoires in COVID-19. Measured with immunoSEQ multiplex PCR; TCRdb has only the in-frame clones, and not every one. The repertoire holds about 200,000 clones, 81% seen once, with 7.9% in the top ten. Material for sequencing was peripheral blood. The source of these receptors is a woman older than 75 with acute or convalescent COVID-19.

This clone showed up just a few times. A junction end diverges from the germline sequence, so it may reflect a read error. The chain joins TRBV3-1 (or the pseudogene TRBV3-2) to TRBJ2-1, with 7 bases that match TRBD2. The CDR3 runs to 13 residues. Germline V lookup: CDR1 LGHDT, CDR2 YNNKEL (reference sequence). CDR3 residues: CASSQLDASGRVF. The CDR3 region has the DNA TGTGCCAGCAGCCAACTAGATGCTAGCGGCCGGGTCTTC.

V and J are TRBV12-1 and TRBJ2-3; the D call of TRBD2 is as the table states it, not checked on the DNA. TRBV12-1 is a known pseudogene. The CDR3 sequence is 17 residues long. DNA of the CDR3: TGTGCCAGCAGCTTTGTTGGTAGCGGGGGGGTCACAGATACGCAGTATTTT. Its translation is CASSFVGSGGVTDTQYF.

This clone occurred a few times. The chain joins TRBV12-5 to TRBJ1-1, with 8 bases lining up with TRBD1. CDR1 and CDR2 (germline): LGHNT, FRNRAP. CDR3 length equals 13 residues. J lost 1 base, V lost 11 bases, and 6 bases had no gene match. The CDR3 loop is CAVPDRGNTEAFF. The CDR3 DNA reads as TGTGCTGTCCCAGACAGGGGGAACACTGAAGCTTTCTTT.

This sequence joins TRBV15 and TRBJ1-3; D uncertain. The ends were cut back, 0 bases at V and 9 bases at J, with 9 bases in the middle. Per the germline V gene, CDR1 is LNHNV and CDR2 is YYDKDF (reference sequence). This CDR3 is built from 13 residues. CDR3 nucleotides: TGTGCCACCAGCAGAGACAGTCTTGGCACCATATATTTT. The encoded protein is CATSRDSLGTIYF.

This clone was seen only a few times. The chain is built from TRBV21-1 and TRBJ1-3; the table assigns TRBD1, which was not confirmed against the DNA. TRBV21-1 is a pseudogene segment. CDR3 length equals 16 residues. The CDR3, as DNA: TGTGCCAGCAGCCCAGGGGTTCGGCACTCTGGAAACACCATATATTTT. This encodes CASSPGVRHSGNTIYF.

This clone was seen just once. One end of the junction is discordant with germline, which a read error may explain. The chain has TRBV5-4 and TRBJ2-5, with 13 bases matching TRBD2. The V gene's germline CDR1 is SGHNT and CDR2 YYREEE (reference sequence). This CDR3 has 14 residues. DNA of the CDR3: TGTGCCAGCAGCTTGGCACTAGCGGGAGGGCCGGGCCACTTC. Amino acid sequence: CASSLALAGGPGHF.

This chain uses TRBV30 with TRBJ1-4; 9 positions match TRBD1. Per the germline V gene, CDR1 is GTSNPN and CDR2 is SVGIG (reference sequence). This CDR3 comprises 15 residues. V shed 0 bases, J shed 8 bases, and the junction held 7 bases outside the gene matches. The CDR3 sequence: CAWSVKGQGEEKLFF. Written as DNA, the CDR3 is TGTGCCTGGAGTGTAAAGGGACAGGGAGAGGAAAAACTGTTTTTT. Using reference TRBV30 and TRBJ1-4 for the parts outside the CDR3, the full variable domain is SQTIHQWPATLVQPVGSPLSLECTVEGTSNPNLYWYRQAAGRGLQLLFYSVGIGQISSEVPQNLSASRPQDRQFILSSKKLLLSDSGFYLCAWSVKGQGEEKLFFGSGTQLSVL.

The V and J genes are TRBV6-5 and TRBJ1-1; D might be TRBD1 (6 bases). The CDR3 sequence is 14 residues long. V lost 5 bases and J 4 bases, leaving 14 bases between the germline ends. The germline gives CDR1 MNHEY, CDR2 SVGAGI. The CDR3 reads CASSPTAGATEAFF. For the CDR3, the DNA is TGTGCCAGCAGTCCAACGGCGGGGGCCACTGAAGCTTTCTTT.

This clone has just one count. The rearrangement uses TRBV19 and TRBJ2-2, with D possibly being TRBD1 (6 bases). CDR1 is LNHDA and CDR2 is SQIVND in the germline V gene (reference sequence). The CDR3 is made up of 15 amino acids. V lost 7 bases to trimming and J lost 2 bases, with 14 bases between them. CDR3 DNA: TGTGCCAGTAATTGGGGGACAACTAACACCGGGGAGCTGTTTTTT. This translates into CASNWGTTNTGELFF. The complete variable domain, with remaining parts taken from reference TRBV19 and TRBJ2-2, reads DGGITQSPKYLFRKEGQNVTLSCEQNLNHDAMYWYRQDPGQGLRLIYYSQIVNDFQKGDIAEGYSVSREKKESFPLTVTSAQKNPTAFYLCASNWGTTNTGELFFGEGSRLTVL.

V gene TRBV5-1 combines with J gene TRBJ2-3, with no clear D. Looked up from germline, CDR1 is SGHRS and CDR2 is YFSETQ. CDR3 length equals 14 residues. V was cut by 5 bases and J by 0 bases, with 10 bases left in between. The CDR3 sequence: CASSPGVSTDTQYF. The CDR3 DNA reads TGCGCCAGCAGTCCTGGAGTTAGCACAGATACGCAGTATTTT.

The genes are TRBV11-2 and TRBJ2-7; TRBD1 is a possible D gene (5 bases). The CDR3 totals 12 residues. V gave up 5 bases and J gave up 5 bases, with 10 bases separating them. Germline CDR1 and CDR2: SGHAT and FQNNGV. The chain's CDR3 is CASSPGAHEQYF. In DNA, the CDR3 is TGTGCCAGCAGCCCTGGGGCCCACGAGCAGTACTTC.

This sequence joins TRBV5-1 and TRBJ2-3; 9 nucleotides agree with TRBD1. The CDR3 is made up of 16 amino acids. CDR1 and CDR2 (germline): SGHRS, YFSETQ. V gave up 3 bases and J gave up 4 bases; unmatched junction bases: 9. The CDR3 spells CASSWAGTGSADTQYF. Written as DNA, the CDR3 is TGCGCCAGCAGCTGGGCAGGGACAGGGTCTGCAGATACGCAGTATTTT.

This clone occurred once. The V gene is TRBV24-1, the J gene TRBJ2-3, with TRBD2 matching 7 bases. The CDR3 consists of 14 residues. The ends lost 9 bases at V and 6 bases at J; junction bases unmatched: 11. Germline CDR1 and CDR2: KGHDR and SFDVKD. The CDR3 nucleotides read TGTGCCACCGCGGTGGACGGGGAGGGGGATACGCAGTATTTT. This translates into CATAVDGEGDTQYF.

This chain connects TRBV6-1 to TRBJ2-1; D possibly corresponds to TRBD1 (6 bases). With 2 bases removed from V and 0 bases from J, the gap between germline ends came to 8 bases. CDR1 and CDR2 (germline): MNHNS, SASEGT. CDR3 length equals 15 residues. The CDR3 spells CASSENRVSYNEQFF. The DNA of the CDR3 is TGTGCCAGCAGTGAAAACAGGGTCTCCTACAATGAGCAGTTCTTC.

This chain connects TRBV4-1 to TRBJ2-3; D is perhaps TRBD2 (6 bases). The CDR3 runs 14 residues. The germline V and J ends were trimmed by 4 bases and 4 bases, with 12 bases remaining between them. Germline CDR1 and CDR2: MGHRA and YSYEKL. In nucleotides, the CDR3 is TGCGCCAGCAGCCGGAATAGCGGCTCAGATACGCAGTATTTT. Translating it yields CASSRNSGSDTQYF.

The CDR3 here is CASSQRQGTYEQYF. The CDR3 DNA reads TGCGCCAGCAGCCAAAGACAGGGAACCTACGAGCAGTACTTC. The V call is TRBV4-1, the J call TRBJ2-7, with TRBD1 matching 7 bases. The germline V gene has CDR1 MGHRA and CDR2 YSYEKL. V trimming: 2 bases; J trimming: 2 bases; junction bases outside the gene matches: 3. The CDR3 is made up of 14 amino acids.

The CDR3 here is CASSYMGQGTGANVLTF. In DNA, the CDR3 is TGTGCCAGCAGCTATATGGGACAGGGGACTGGGGCCAACGTCCTGACTTTC. The chain is built from TRBV7-3 and TRBJ2-6, with TRBD1 matching over 10 bases. The J segment lost 2 bases and the V segment lost 4 bases, leaving 5 bases of the junction unmatched. The CDR3 contains 17 residues. Germline CDR1 is SGHTA and CDR2 is FQGTGA.

In its sample, this clone was seen once. The rearrangement links TRBV4-2 to TRBJ1-4; D may be TRBD1 (5 bases). CDR1 and CDR2 (germline): LGHNA, YNFKEQ. The CDR3 spans 16 residues. Trimming took off 2 bases at V and 1 base at J, with 11 bases between the two ends. CDR3 nucleotide sequence: TGTGCCAGCAGCCAAAAGGGGTGGGAAACTAATGAAAAACTGTTTTTT. This gives the protein CASSQKGWETNEKLFF.

The chain recombines TRBV27 with TRBJ1-2; 8 nucleotides agree with TRBD1. CDR1 and CDR2 (germline): MNHEY, SMNVEV (reference sequence). This CDR3 region has 16 residues. Trimming at V came to 6 bases and at J to 6 bases, leaving 15 bases not matched to a gene. The CDR3 here is CASRTMTQGASDGYTF. The CDR3 DNA sequence: TGTGCCAGCAGAACAATGACTCAGGGGGCGTCTGATGGCTACACCTTC.

The chain couples TRBV30 to TRBJ1-1; D uncertain. Deletions cut 0 bases from V and 4 bases from J, with 9 bases between. The CDR3 runs 13 residues. Germline V CDR1 and CDR2: GTSNPN, SVGIG (reference sequence). The DNA of the CDR3 is TGTGCCTGGAGTGTACAGTCCAGCACTGAAGCTTTCTTT. As protein: CAWSVQSSTEAFF.

This chain uses TRBV5-6 with TRBJ1-4; 9 nucleotides line up with TRBD1. Looked up from germline, CDR1 is SGHDT and CDR2 is YYEEEE. J was trimmed by 8 bases and V by 3 bases; bases with no gene match: 11. The CDR3 loop spans 16 amino acids. In nucleotides, the CDR3 is TGTGCCAGCAGCTCTACCCTACAGGGGGCCGAAGAAAAACTGTTTTTT. This gives the protein CASSSTLQGAEEKLFF. Based on the CDR3 plus reference TRBV5-6 and TRBJ1-4, the full variable domain is DAGVTQSPTHLIKTRGQQVTLRCSPKSGHDTVSWYQQALGQGPQFIFQYYEEEERQRGNFPDRFSGHQFPNYSSELNVNALLLGDSALYLCASSSTLQGAEEKLFFGSGTQLSVL.

As DNA, the CDR3 is TGTGCCAGCAGCCTAGTTAGCGGGGGGGCAAACAATGAGCAGTTCTTC. The encoded protein is CASSLVSGGANNEQFF. The V call is TRBV7-2, the J call TRBJ2-1, with 11 bases matching TRBD2. This CDR3 is built from 16 residues. Trimming removed 5 bases from V and 5 bases from J; junction bases left unmatched: 8. From germline, CDR1 is SGHTA and CDR2 FQGNSA.

The chain combines TRBV19 with TRBJ1-2; 9 nucleotides align to TRBD1. Germline CDR1 is LNHDA and CDR2 is SQIVND (reference sequence). The CDR3 is 14 residues long. Trimming removed 9 bases from V and 7 bases from J; junction bases left unmatched: 12. The CDR3 is CASQTRDRESGYTF. CDR3 DNA: TGTGCCAGCCAAACCCGGGACAGGGAGTCTGGCTACACCTTC.

The chain links TRBV30 to TRBJ1-5, with TRBD1 matching over 9 bases. Germline V lookup: CDR1 GTSNPN, CDR2 SVGIG (reference sequence). V lost 2 bases to trimming and J lost 3 bases; unmatched junction nucleotides: 11. The CDR3 runs to 17 residues. The CDR3 coding sequence is TGTGCCTGGAGTCCCGCCTGGGGACAGGGTTCCAATCAGCCCCAGCATTTT. Its translation: CAWSPAWGQGSNQPQHF.

Notes on this clone: This clone may be a read error of a much larger clone one base away. V gene TRBV6-4 combines with J gene TRBJ2-7; 9 bases match TRBD1. The CDR3 sequence is 18 residues long. Germline-derived CDR1 and CDR2 are MRHNA and SNTAGT. The trim removed 7 bases at V and 0 bases at J, leaving 16 bases unmatched. The CDR3, as DNA: TGTGCCAGCAATGATAAAGTCTTATGGGACAGGGCCTCCTACGAGCAGTACTTC. Translating it yields CASNDKVLWDRASYEQYF.

V is TRBV25-1 and J is TRBJ2-3; a weak D match, TRBD2 (5 bases). V lost 6 bases to trimming and J lost 6 bases, with 16 bases between them. The CDR3 length is 14 residues. The germline CDR1 and CDR2 sequences are MGHDK and SYGVNS. CDR3 coding DNA: TGTGCCAGCAGCAACGCGGGCTTAAGGGATACGCAGTATTTT. This codes for CASSNAGLRDTQYF.